These 20 T cell receptor beta chains were all obtained from the same sample, sequenced in a study of identifying expanded T cells in peripheral blood. The data were produced by immunoSEQ multiplex PCR, yet TCRdb's version contains in-frame clones alone and is incomplete. The data contain under 70,000 clones, 70% to 90% of them singletons. The sample consisted of blood. The receptors shown here come from a person aged 18-70 years in good health.

V is TRBV27 and J is TRBJ1-2; no clear D. V lost 1 base to trimming and J lost 4 bases, with 31 bases between them. CDR3 length: 21 residues. Germline assignment: CDR1 MNHEY and CDR2 SMNVEV (reference sequence). This chain's CDR3 is CASSLFALSRGPGILLYGYTF. The CDR3 bases are TGTGCCAGCAGTTTATTCGCCCTCAGCCGAGGCCCTGGGATTCTGCTCTATGGCTACACCTTC.

The rearrangement links TRBV27 to TRBJ2-1, with D possibly matching TRBD2 (5 bases). Between the trimmed V and J ends, which lost 0 bases and 5 bases, there was a span of 8 bases. The CDR3 extends over 14 amino acids. Germline CDR1 MNHEY, CDR2 SMNVEV (reference sequence). Here the CDR3 reads CASSLSRANNEQFF. CDR3 sequence (DNA): TGTGCCAGCAGTTTATCGAGGGCCAACAATGAGCAGTTCTTC.

This chain links TRBV7-2 with TRBJ2-3, with 7 bases lining up with TRBD2. CDR3 size: 15 residues. CDR1 and CDR2 from the germline V gene are SGHTA and FQGNSA. V dropped 3 bases and J dropped 3; count of bases not matched to a gene: 6. CDR3 sequence (DNA): TGTGCCAGCAGCTTCCGGGGGGAACAGACAGATACGCAGTATTTT. This gives the protein CASSFRGEQTDTQYF. The full variable domain, in which reference TRBV7-2 and TRBJ2-3 provide the parts outside the CDR3, is GAGVSQSPSNKVTEKGKDVELRCDPISGHTALYWYRQSLGQGLEFLIYFQGNSAPDKSGLPSDRFSAERTGGSVSTLTIQRTQQEDSAVYLCASSFRGEQTDTQYFGPGTRLTVL.

This rearrangement joins TRBV5-1 to TRBJ2-2; D not resolved. V dropped 0 bases and J dropped 6 bases, with 6 bases sitting between them. Germline lookup yields CDR1 SGHRS and CDR2 YFSETQ. The length of the CDR3 is 13 residues. CDR3 residues: CASSLDPSGELFF. The CDR3 nucleotides read TGCGCCAGCAGCTTGGACCCATCCGGGGAGCTGTTTTTT.

The genes are TRBV7-8 and TRBJ2-5; TRBD2 matches 14 bases. The junction had 1 base not matched to a gene; V was cut back by 0 bases and J by 4 bases. The germline V gene encodes CDR1 SGHVS and CDR2 FQNEAQ. The CDR3 runs to 16 residues. The CDR3 region is CASSLAGTSGGETQYF. CDR3 in DNA: TGTGCCAGCAGCTTAGCGGGGACTAGCGGGGGAGAGACCCAGTACTTC.

V usage is TRBV5-4 and J usage is TRBJ2-6; D gene uncertain. This CDR3 region has 15 residues. Between the trimmed V and J ends, which lost 1 base and 2 bases, there was a span of 7 bases. Germline values: CDR1 SGHNT, CDR2 YYREEE (reference sequence). This CDR3 reads CASSLLVPGANVLTF. CDR3 sequence (DNA): TGTGCCAGCAGCTTGCTGGTTCCTGGGGCCAACGTCCTGACTTTC.

The V call is TRBV7-9, the J call TRBJ2-2, with 7 positions matching TRBD1. Per the germline V gene, CDR1 is SEHNR and CDR2 is FQNEAQ (reference sequence). Trimming removed 5 bases from V and 0 bases from J; junction bases left unmatched: 6. The CDR3 totals 16 residues. CDR3 sequence (DNA): TGTGCCAGCAGCCCCTGGGACAGTCCGAACACCGGGGAGCTGTTTTTT. Its protein is CASSPWDSPNTGELFF.

V is TRBV4-1 and J is TRBJ1-2; 7 bases agree with TRBD1. The germline V gene has CDR1 MGHRA and CDR2 YSYEKL. There are 15 residues in the CDR3. Unmatched junction bases numbered 7, after V lost 0 bases and J lost 6 bases. The CDR3 bases are TGCGCCAGCAGCCAAGATTACAGGGGATTGAATGGCTACACCTTC. It encodes CASSQDYRGLNGYTF.

The J gene is TRBJ2-3, the V gene TRBV30; 7 bases map to TRBD2. The CDR3 runs to 14 residues. Germline V gives CDR1 GTSNPN, CDR2 SVGIG (reference sequence). The ends lost 0 bases at V and 3 bases at J; junction bases unmatched: 3. CDR3 DNA: TGTGCCTGGAGTGTTCGCGGGGGAACAGATACGCAGTATTTT. Encoded protein: CAWSVRGGTDTQYF.

The gene calls are TRBV6-1 and TRBJ2-1; D unclear. The V gene lost 5 bases and the J gene lost 8 bases, with 10 bases spanning the gap. Germline assignment: CDR1 MNHNS and CDR2 SASEGT. This CDR3 has 12 amino acids. CDR3 sequence reads: CASSPGGDEQFF. The CDR3 region has the DNA TGTGCCAGCAGTCCGGGTGGGGATGAGCAGTTCTTC.

J is TRBJ2-1 and V is TRBV7-2; D may be TRBD2 (6 bases). The V gene lost 8 bases and the J gene lost 9 bases, with 14 bases spanning the gap. Per the germline V gene, CDR1 is SGHTA and CDR2 is FQGNSA. This CDR3 has 12 amino acids. The CDR3 loop is CASRDFPSEQFF. The CDR3 region has the DNA TGTGCCAGCCGGGACTTTCCCAGTGAGCAGTTCTTC.

CDR3 in amino acids: CASSWGRFEAFF. The DNA of the CDR3 is TGTGCCAGCAGTTGGGGCCGGTTTGAAGCTTTCTTT. The gene calls are TRBV28 and TRBJ1-1; D perhaps matches TRBD1 (5 bases). V was trimmed by 4 bases and J by 7 bases, leaving 10 bases between them. Per germline, CDR1 MDHEN and CDR2 SYDVKM. This CDR3 comprises 12 residues.

V gene TRBV10-3 combines with J gene TRBJ2-3; 13 bases match TRBD2. The CDR3 has 15 residues. V was pared by 9 bases and J by 2 bases, with 5 bases of the junction left unmatched. Germline V gene sequence: CDR1 ENHRY, CDR2 SYGVKD. This chain's CDR3 is CAIAGTSGDTDTQYF. The CDR3 bases are TGTGCCATTGCCGGGACTAGCGGGGACACAGATACGCAGTATTTT.

This chain connects TRBV4-2 to TRBJ2-1, with 9 bases aligning to TRBD2. With V trimmed by 1 base and J by 3 bases, 7 bases remained unmatched. The V gene's germline CDR1 is LGHNA and CDR2 YNFKEQ. The CDR3 length is 17 residues. This chain's CDR3 is CASSQVAGEDYYNEQFF. The CDR3 coding sequence is TGTGCCAGCAGCCAAGTAGCGGGGGAGGACTACTACAATGAGCAGTTCTTC.

The chain combines TRBV4-1 with TRBJ2-4; D not resolved. V gave up 0 bases and J gave up 1 base, with 19 bases separating them. CDR1 and CDR2 (germline): MGHRA, YSYEKL. The CDR3 has 19 amino acids. CDR3 DNA sequence: TGCGCCAGCAGCCAAGATGGTGGCGGTCCAGCAGTGGCCAAAAACATTCAGTACTTC. Encoded protein: CASSQDGGGPAVAKNIQYF.

The chain uses TRBV7-9 and TRBJ1-4, with 8 nucleotides matching TRBD1. Germline V gene sequence: CDR1 SEHNR, CDR2 FQNEAQ (reference sequence). The CDR3 extends over 14 amino acids. The V and J ends lost 2 bases and 8 bases, in that order; junction bases with no gene match: 4. CDR3 DNA sequence: TGTGCCAGCAGCTTAACAGGGGGTTCGGAAAAACTGTTTTTT. Amino acids: CASSLTGGSEKLFF.

The rearrangement joins TRBV4-3 to TRBJ2-4; D is uncertain. In germline, CDR1 is LGHNA, CDR2 YSLEER. V shed 0 bases and J shed 4 bases, with 7 bases lying between them. The CDR3 contains 14 residues. The CDR3 here is CASSQDQEKNIQYF. The CDR3 DNA reads as TGCGCCAGCAGCCAAGATCAAGAAAAAAACATTCAGTACTTC.

This clone was seen a single time. The chain combines TRBV28 with TRBJ2-7; no reliable D call. The CDR3 covers 15 residues. Trimming pared 2 bases from V and 2 bases from J, leaving 13 bases between. The V gene's germline CDR1 is MDHEN and CDR2 SYDVKM. The CDR3 nucleotides read TGTGCCAGCAGTTTACAACCGGGCCGAGCCTACGAGCAGTACTTC. Translating gives CASSLQPGRAYEQYF.

The chain is built from TRBV4-3 and TRBJ2-6; D may be TRBD1 (6 bases). Looked up from germline, CDR1 is LGHNA and CDR2 is YSLEER. Deletions cut 1 base from V and 0 bases from J, with 7 bases between. CDR3 length: 16 residues. CDR3 coding DNA: TGCGCCAGCAGCCAAGTGGGGGCCTCTGGGGCCAACGTCCTGACTTTC. Its translation is CASSQVGASGANVLTF.

This clone is a singleton in its sample. The chain employs TRBV7-9 and TRBJ2-5, with TRBD2 identical over 10 bases. This CDR3 comprises 18 residues. Trimming took 3 bases from V and 5 from J; bases not matched to a gene: 15. Germline CDR1 SEHNR, CDR2 FQNEAQ (reference sequence). The CDR3 DNA reads as TGTGCCAGCAGCTTCTTTTCGGCTGAGCGGGAGGGTTGGGAGACCCAGTACTTC. Translating it yields CASSFFSAEREGWETQYF.